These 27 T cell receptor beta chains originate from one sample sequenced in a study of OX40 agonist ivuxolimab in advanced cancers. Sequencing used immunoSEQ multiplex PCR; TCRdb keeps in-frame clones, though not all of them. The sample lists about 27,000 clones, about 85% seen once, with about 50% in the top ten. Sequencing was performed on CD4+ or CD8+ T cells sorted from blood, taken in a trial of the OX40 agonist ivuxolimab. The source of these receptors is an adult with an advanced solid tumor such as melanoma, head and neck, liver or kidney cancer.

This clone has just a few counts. The CDR3 spells CASSYSMGQGPGYTF. The CDR3 bases are TGTGCCAGCAGTTACTCCATGGGCCAGGGACCTGGCTACACCTTC. The J gene is TRBJ1-2, the V gene TRBV6-6, with a possible D match to TRBD1 (5 bases). Per germline, CDR1 MNHNY and CDR2 SVGAGI (reference sequence). Trimming removed 0 bases at V and 7 bases at J, with 15 bases between. CDR3 size: 15 residues.

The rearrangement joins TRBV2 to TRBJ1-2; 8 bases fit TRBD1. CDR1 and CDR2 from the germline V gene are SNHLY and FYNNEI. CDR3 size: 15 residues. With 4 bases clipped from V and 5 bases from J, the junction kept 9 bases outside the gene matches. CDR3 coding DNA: TGTGCCAGCAGTGCGGCCGGACAGGGCCTATATGGCTACACCTTC. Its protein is CASSAAGQGLYGYTF.

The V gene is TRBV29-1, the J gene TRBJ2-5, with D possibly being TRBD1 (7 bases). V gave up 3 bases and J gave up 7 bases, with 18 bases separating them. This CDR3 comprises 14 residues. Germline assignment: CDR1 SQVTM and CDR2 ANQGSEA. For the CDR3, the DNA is TGCAGCGTTGATGCCCGCAGGGGGGTATGGACCCAGTACTTC. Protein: CSVDARRGVWTQYF.

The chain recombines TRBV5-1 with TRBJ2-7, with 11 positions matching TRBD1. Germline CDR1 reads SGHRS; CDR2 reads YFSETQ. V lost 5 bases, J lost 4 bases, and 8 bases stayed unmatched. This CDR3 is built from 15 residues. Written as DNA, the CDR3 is TGCGCCAGCAGGCTCACCGGGACAGGGGGTTACGAGCAGTACTTC. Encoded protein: CASRLTGTGGYEQYF.

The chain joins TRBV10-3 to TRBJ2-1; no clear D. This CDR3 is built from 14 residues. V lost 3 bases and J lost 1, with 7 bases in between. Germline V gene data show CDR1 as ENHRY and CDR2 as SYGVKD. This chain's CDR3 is CAISEGESYNEQFF. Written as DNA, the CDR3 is TGTGCCATCAGTGAAGGTGAATCCTACAATGAGCAGTTCTTC.

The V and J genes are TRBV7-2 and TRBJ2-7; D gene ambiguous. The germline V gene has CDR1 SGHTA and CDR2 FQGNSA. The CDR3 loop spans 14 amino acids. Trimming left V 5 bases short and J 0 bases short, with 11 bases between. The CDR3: CASSPIYRSYEQYF. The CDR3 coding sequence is TGTGCCAGCAGCCCCATTTACCGCTCCTACGAGCAGTACTTC.

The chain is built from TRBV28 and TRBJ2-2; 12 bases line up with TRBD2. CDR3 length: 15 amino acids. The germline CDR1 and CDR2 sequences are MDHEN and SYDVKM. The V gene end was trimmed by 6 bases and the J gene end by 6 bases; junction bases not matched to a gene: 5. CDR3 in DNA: TGTGCCAGCAGCTCCCTAGCGGGGGGGCCCGGGGAGCTGTTTTTT. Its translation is CASSSLAGGPGELFF. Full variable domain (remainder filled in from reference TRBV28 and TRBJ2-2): DVKVTQSSRYLVKRTGEKVFLECVQDMDHENMFWYRQDPGLGLRLIYFSYDVKMKEKGDIPEGYSVSREKKERFSLILESASTNQTSMYLCASSSLAGGPGELFFGEGSRLTVL.

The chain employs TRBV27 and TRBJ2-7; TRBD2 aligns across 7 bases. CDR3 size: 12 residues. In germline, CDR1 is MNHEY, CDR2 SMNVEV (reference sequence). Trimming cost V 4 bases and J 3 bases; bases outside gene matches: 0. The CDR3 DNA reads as TGTGCCAGCAGTTCGGGGGGCTACGAGCAGTACTTC. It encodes CASSSGGYEQYF.

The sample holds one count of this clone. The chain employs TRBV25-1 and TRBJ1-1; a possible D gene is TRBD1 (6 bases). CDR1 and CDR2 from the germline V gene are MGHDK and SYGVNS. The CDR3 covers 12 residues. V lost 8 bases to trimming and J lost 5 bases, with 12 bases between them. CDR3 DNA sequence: TGTGCCAGCCAGAGGGGGTGGACTGAAGCTTTCTTT. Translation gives CASQRGWTEAFF.

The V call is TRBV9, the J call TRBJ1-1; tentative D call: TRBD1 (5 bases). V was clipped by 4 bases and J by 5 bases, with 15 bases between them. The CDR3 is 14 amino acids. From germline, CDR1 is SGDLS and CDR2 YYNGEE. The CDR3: CASSPPGRGTEAFF. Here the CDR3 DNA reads TGTGCCAGCAGCCCCCCAGGGAGAGGAACTGAAGCTTTCTTT.

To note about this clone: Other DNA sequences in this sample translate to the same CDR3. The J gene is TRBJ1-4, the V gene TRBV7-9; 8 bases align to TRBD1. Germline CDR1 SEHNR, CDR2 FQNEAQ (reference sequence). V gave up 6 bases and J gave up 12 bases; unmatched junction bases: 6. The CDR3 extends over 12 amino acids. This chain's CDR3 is CASRSTGGELFF. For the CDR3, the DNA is TGTGCCAGCAGGTCTACAGGGGGAGAACTGTTTTTT.

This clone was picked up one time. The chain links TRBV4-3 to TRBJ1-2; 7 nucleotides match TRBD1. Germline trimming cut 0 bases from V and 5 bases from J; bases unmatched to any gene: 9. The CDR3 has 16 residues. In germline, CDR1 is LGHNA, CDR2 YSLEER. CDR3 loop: CASSQDVSGGLYGYTF. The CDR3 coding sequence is TGCGCCAGCAGCCAAGATGTCTCAGGGGGTTTATATGGCTACACCTTC.

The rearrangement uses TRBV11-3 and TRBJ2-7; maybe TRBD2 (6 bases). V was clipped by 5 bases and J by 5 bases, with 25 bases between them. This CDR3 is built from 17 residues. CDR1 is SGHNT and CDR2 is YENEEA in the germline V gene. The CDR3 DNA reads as TGTGCCAGCAGCGATTTGAACCGGGACTTGGGCTCGGACGAGCAGTACTTC. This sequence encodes CASSDLNRDLGSDEQYF.

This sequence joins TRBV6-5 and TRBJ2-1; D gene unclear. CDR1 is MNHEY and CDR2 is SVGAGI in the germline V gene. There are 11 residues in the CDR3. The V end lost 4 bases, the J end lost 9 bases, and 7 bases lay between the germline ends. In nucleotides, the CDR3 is TGTGCCAGCAGTTTGTTCGGTGAGCAGTTCTTC. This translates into CASSLFGEQFF.

The CDR3 region has the DNA TGTGCCAGCAGCTTTGGAAGCCGGGAAGCTTTCTTT. It specifies CASSFGSREAFF. This rearrangement joins TRBV7-9 to TRBJ1-1, with no clear D. This CDR3 comprises 12 residues. From germline, CDR1 is SEHNR and CDR2 FQNEAQ (reference sequence). V was shortened by 3 bases and J by 8 bases, with 10 bases between the two germline ends.

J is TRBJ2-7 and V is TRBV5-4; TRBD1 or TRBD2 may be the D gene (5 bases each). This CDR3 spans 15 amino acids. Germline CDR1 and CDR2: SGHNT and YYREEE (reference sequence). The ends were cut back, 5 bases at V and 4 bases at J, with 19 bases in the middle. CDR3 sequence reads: CASSTNRDVKYEQYF. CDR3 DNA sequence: TGTGCCAGCAGTACCAACCGGGACGTAAAGTACGAGCAGTACTTC.

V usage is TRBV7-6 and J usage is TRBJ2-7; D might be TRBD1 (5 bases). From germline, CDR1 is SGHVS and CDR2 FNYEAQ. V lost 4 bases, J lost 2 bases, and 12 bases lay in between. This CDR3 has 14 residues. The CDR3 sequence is CASSSTQETYEQYF. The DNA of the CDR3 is TGTGCCAGCAGCTCGACACAGGAGACCTACGAGCAGTACTTC. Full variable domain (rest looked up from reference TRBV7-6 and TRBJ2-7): GAGVSQSPRYKVTKRGQDVALRCDPISGHVSLYWYRQALGQGPEFLTYFNYEAQQDKSGLPNDRFSAERPEGSISTLTIQRTEQRDSAMYRCASSSTQETYEQYFGPGTRLTVT.

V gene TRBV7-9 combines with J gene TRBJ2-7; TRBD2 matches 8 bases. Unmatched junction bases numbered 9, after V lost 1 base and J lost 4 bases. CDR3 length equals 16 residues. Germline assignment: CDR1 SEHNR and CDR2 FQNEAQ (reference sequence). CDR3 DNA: TGTGCCAGCAGCTTAGTTACTAGCGGTAAGGGATACGAGCAGTACTTC. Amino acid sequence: CASSLVTSGKGYEQYF.

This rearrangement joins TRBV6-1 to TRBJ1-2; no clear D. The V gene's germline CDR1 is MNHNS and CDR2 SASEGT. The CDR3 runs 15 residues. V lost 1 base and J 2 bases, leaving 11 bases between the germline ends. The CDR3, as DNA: TGTGCCAGCAGTGAAGGGGATGCAACCAACTATGGCTACACCTTC. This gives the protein CASSEGDATNYGYTF.

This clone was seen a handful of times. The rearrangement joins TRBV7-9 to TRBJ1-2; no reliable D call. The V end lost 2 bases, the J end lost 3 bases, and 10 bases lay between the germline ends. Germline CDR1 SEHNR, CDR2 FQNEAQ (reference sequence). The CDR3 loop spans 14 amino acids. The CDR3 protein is CASSLRPFDYGYTF. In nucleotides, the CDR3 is TGTGCCAGCAGCTTACGGCCCTTTGACTATGGCTACACCTTC.

This chain's CDR3 is CASSRRKNYDTEAFF. In nucleotides, the CDR3 is TGCGCCAGCAGCCGAAGGAAGAATTACGACACTGAAGCTTTCTTT. The chain joins TRBV4-3 to TRBJ1-1, with D hard to call. CDR3 length: 15 amino acids. Germline assignment: CDR1 LGHNA and CDR2 YSLEER. V was clipped by 4 bases and J by 3 bases, with 15 bases between them.

The CDR3 is CASSSVSGGSAYEQYF. CDR3 sequence (DNA): TGTGCCAGCAGCTCTGTGAGCGGGGGCTCAGCCTACGAGCAGTACTTC. The gene calls are TRBV9 and TRBJ2-7; 8 nucleotides match TRBD2. This CDR3 comprises 16 residues. Germline V gives CDR1 SGDLS, CDR2 YYNGEE. The J segment lost 2 bases and the V segment lost 4 bases, leaving 11 bases of the junction unmatched.

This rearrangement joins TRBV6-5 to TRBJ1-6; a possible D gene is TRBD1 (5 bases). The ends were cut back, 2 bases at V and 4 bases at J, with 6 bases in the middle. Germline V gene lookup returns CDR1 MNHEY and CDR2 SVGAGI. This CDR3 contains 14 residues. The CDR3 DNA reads TGTGCCAGCAGTTACGGGGGTTATAATTCACCCCTCCACTTT. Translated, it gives CASSYGGYNSPLHF.

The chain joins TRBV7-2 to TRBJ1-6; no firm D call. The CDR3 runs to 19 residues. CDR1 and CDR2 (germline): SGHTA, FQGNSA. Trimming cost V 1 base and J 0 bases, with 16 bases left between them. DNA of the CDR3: TGTGCCAGCAGCTTAGACCCCCCCCACCCCGGCTCCTATAATTCACCCCTCCACTTT. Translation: CASSLDPPHPGSYNSPLHF.

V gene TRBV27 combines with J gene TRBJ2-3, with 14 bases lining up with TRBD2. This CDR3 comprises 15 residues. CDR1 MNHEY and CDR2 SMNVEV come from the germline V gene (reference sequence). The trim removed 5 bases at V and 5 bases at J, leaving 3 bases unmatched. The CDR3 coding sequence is TGTGCCAGCAGTCCCGGGACTAGCGGGGGAGATACGCAGTATTTT. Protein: CASSPGTSGGDTQYF.

CDR3 region: CASSLRDRSSYEQYF. Written as DNA, the CDR3 is TGCGCCAGCAGCCTCCGGGACAGGAGCTCCTACGAGCAGTACTTC. This chain connects TRBV4-1 to TRBJ2-7, with 8 nucleotides matching TRBD1. The CDR3 is 15 residues long. V dropped 4 bases and J dropped 0; count of bases not matched to a gene: 5. Looked up from germline, CDR1 is MGHRA and CDR2 is YSYEKL.

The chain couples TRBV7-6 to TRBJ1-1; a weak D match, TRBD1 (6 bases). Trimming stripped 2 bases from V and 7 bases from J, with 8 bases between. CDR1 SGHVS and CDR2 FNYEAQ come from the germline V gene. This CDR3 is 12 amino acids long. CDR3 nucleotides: TGTGCCAGCAGCTTAATAGGGGGTGAAGCTTTCTTT. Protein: CASSLIGGEAFF.